The 30 T cell receptor beta chains listed next were all sequenced from one sample in a study of T-cell reconstitution after alpha-beta-depleted transplantation in children. The library targeted TCRbeta and was prepared with unique molecular identifiers. Via MiXCR, TCRdb re-called the PCR reads, giving one row per CDR3 protein. The sample carries approximately 270,000 distinct CDR3 sequences, approximately 24% recorded once. Sequencing used PBMCs, mostly from graft donor cells, obtained 360 days after TCRalphabeta/CD19-depleted stem cell transplant. The receptors derive from a female patient aged 2-9 years who had a stem cell transplant for congenital amegakaryocytic thrombocytopenia, so the T cells may come from the graft donor.

This chain connects TRBV24-1 to TRBJ1-1; weak D call: TRBD1 (6 bases). Trimming cost V 6 bases and J 1 base, with 8 bases left between them. CDR1 KGHDR and CDR2 SFDVKD come from the germline V gene. The CDR3 totals 13 residues. CDR3 sequence (DNA): TGTGCCACCAGTTTGGGGGCGAACACTGAAGCTTTCTTT. Translation gives CATSLGANTEAFF.

The J gene is TRBJ2-3, the V gene TRBV20-1, with D hard to call. CDR1 DFQATT and CDR2 SNEGSKA come from the germline V gene (reference sequence). This CDR3 region has 12 residues. For the CDR3, the DNA is TGCACCTCCCGAAGGCCCACAGATACGCAGTATTTT. This sequence encodes CTSRRPTDTQYF.

CDR3 region: CASGETVNTGELFF. The CDR3 DNA sequence: TGTGCCAGCGGGGAGACAGTTAACACCGGGGAGCTGTTTTTT. This chain joins TRBV2 and TRBJ2-2; D might be TRBD1 or TRBD2, each matching 5 bases. There are 14 residues in the CDR3. With 8 bases removed from V and 2 bases from J, the gap between germline ends came to 12 bases. Germline V CDR1 and CDR2: SNHLY, FYNNEI.

The rearrangement uses TRBV6-5 and TRBJ2-1, with D unclear. The CDR3 spans 14 residues. The germline V gene encodes CDR1 MNHEY and CDR2 SVGAGI. The ends were cut back, 2 bases at V and 7 bases at J, with 12 bases in the middle. CDR3 sequence (DNA): TGTGCCAGCAGTTACGGTAATCTGTATAATGAGCAGTTCTTC. Protein product: CASSYGNLYNEQFF.

This chain links TRBV15 with TRBJ1-2; D is perhaps TRBD1 (5 bases). The length of the CDR3 is 15 residues. The V gene's germline CDR1 is LNHNV and CDR2 YYDKDF (reference sequence). V dropped 5 bases and J dropped 0 bases, with 13 bases sitting between them. The DNA for the CDR3 is TGTGCCACCAGCGATTGGACACTCACTAACTATGGCTACACCTTC. Translating gives CATSDWTLTNYGYTF. Combining the CDR3 with reference TRBV15 and TRBJ1-2 gives the whole variable domain DAMVIQNPRYQVTQFGKPVTLSCSQTLNHNVMYWYQQKSSQAPKLLFHYYDKDFNNEADTPDNFQSRRPNTSFCFLDIRSPGLGDTAMYLCATSDWTLTNYGYTFGSGTRLTVV.

This clonotype was picked up a small number of times. The rearrangement joins TRBV20-1 to TRBJ1-3, with TRBD1 matching 8 bases. The CDR3 totals 14 residues. Germline loops: CDR1 DFQATT, CDR2 SNEGSKA (reference sequence). Trimming at V came to 5 bases and at J to 3 bases, leaving 6 bases not matched to a gene. The CDR3: CSAHAGGFGNTIYF. In DNA form, the CDR3 reads TGCAGTGCTCATGCAGGGGGCTTTGGAAACACCATATATTTT.

This clonotype was seen only a few times. This chain joins TRBV20-1 and TRBJ2-5; 7 bases fit TRBD2. CDR1 is DFQATT, CDR2 SNEGSKA, per germline (reference sequence). Germline trimming cut 5 bases from V and 5 bases from J; bases unmatched to any gene: 5. The CDR3 sequence is 12 residues long. CDR3 bases: TGCAGTGCTCATGGGAGGGATGAGACCCAGTACTTC. Translating gives CSAHGRDETQYF.

This clonotype appeared a few times. The chain links TRBV5-8 to TRBJ2-7; maybe TRBD2 (5 bases). V lost 1 base, J lost 2 bases, and 10 bases lay in between. The CDR3 has 14 amino acids. Germline assignment: CDR1 SGHTS and CDR2 YDEGEE. The chain's CDR3 is CASSLMGSTYEQYF. CDR3 sequence (DNA): TGTGCCAGCAGCTTGATGGGGAGTACCTACGAGCAGTACTTC.

The V and J genes are TRBV30 and TRBJ2-3; D uncertain. Germline CDR1 reads GTSNPN; CDR2 reads SVGIG (reference sequence). V lost 4 bases and J 2 bases, leaving 16 bases between the germline ends. CDR3 length: 15 amino acids. The CDR3 reads CAWIPPRSNTDTQYF. The CDR3, as DNA: TGTGCCTGGATACCACCTAGGAGTAACACAGATACGCAGTATTTT.

In this sample, this clonotype turned up many times. This chain links TRBV3-1 with TRBJ2-7, with TRBD2 matching 12 bases. Trimming removed 8 bases from V and 5 bases from J; junction bases left unmatched: 7. Germline V CDR1 and CDR2: LGHDT, YNNKEL (reference sequence). This CDR3 is 14 amino acids long. The CDR3 sequence is CASGLAGGPHEQYF. The CDR3, as DNA: TGTGCCAGCGGTCTAGCGGGGGGGCCTCACGAGCAGTACTTC.

In this sample, this clonotype turned up a few times. The chain is built from TRBV24-1 and TRBJ2-2; D call uncertain. The CDR3 sequence is 16 residues long. Germline CDR1 reads KGHDR; CDR2 reads SFDVKD. Trimming took 3 bases from V and 3 from J, leaving 13 bases between them. CDR3 in amino acids: CATSDPRQVYTGELFF. CDR3 coding DNA: TGTGCCACCAGTGATCCCCGGCAGGTTTACACCGGGGAGCTGTTTTTT.

A remark on this clonotype: A much larger clone lies one base from this, so it may be a read error. The gene calls are TRBV4-1 and TRBJ1-6; D ambiguous. Germline V gene lookup returns CDR1 MGHRA and CDR2 YSYEKL. V gave up 0 bases and J gave up 9 bases, with 9 bases separating them. CDR3 length equals 14 residues. In nucleotides, the CDR3 is TGCGCCAGCAGCCAAGAACCTGGACTTTCACCCCTCCACTTT. Encoded protein: CASSQEPGLSPLHF.

This sequence joins TRBV5-1 and TRBJ2-5; 11 positions agree with TRBD2. This CDR3 comprises 16 residues. Germline CDR1 is SGHRS and CDR2 is YFSETQ. Germline trimming cut 1 base from V and 2 bases from J; bases unmatched to any gene: 4. CDR3 protein: CASSLLLAGAQETQYF. The CDR3 bases are TGCGCCAGCAGCTTGCTACTAGCGGGGGCACAAGAGACCCAGTACTTC.

This clonotype turned up a few times. The chain links TRBV12-3 or TRBV12-4 to TRBJ2-5; no clear D gene. The ends were cut back, 7 bases at V and 4 bases at J, with 4 bases in the middle. The CDR3 length is 10 residues. The CDR3 DNA reads as TGTGCCAGCAATCGAGAGACCCAGTACTTC. Its protein is CASNRETQYF.

The chain couples TRBV6-5 to TRBJ2-1; no clear D. Germline CDR1 MNHEY, CDR2 SVGAGI. The ends were cut back, 5 bases at V and 0 bases at J, with 11 bases in the middle. The CDR3 is 15 amino acids. Here the CDR3 DNA reads TGTGCCAGCAGTCTCGACAAGAGCTCCTACAATGAGCAGTTCTTC. Encoded protein: CASSLDKSSYNEQFF.

The chain couples TRBV7-9 to TRBJ2-1; 7 bases are a match to TRBD1. This CDR3 has 15 residues. CDR1 and CDR2 (germline): SEHNR, FQNEAQ (reference sequence). The ends lost 5 bases at V and 1 base at J; junction bases unmatched: 5. This CDR3 is CASSPGQASYNEQFF. The DNA of the CDR3 is TGTGCCAGCAGCCCCGGACAGGCTTCCTACAATGAGCAGTTCTTC.

The CDR3 reads CASSIWAGIYGYTF. The CDR3 DNA reads TGTGCCAGCAGTATCTGGGCGGGAATCTATGGCTACACCTTC. The chain combines TRBV28 with TRBJ1-2; no clear D. Trimming stripped 5 bases from V and 4 bases from J, with 14 bases between. The germline gives CDR1 MDHEN, CDR2 SYDVKM. This CDR3 contains 14 residues.

V is TRBV4-1 and J is TRBJ2-3; the D gene is possibly TRBD1 (7 bases). The CDR3 totals 16 residues. Between the trimmed V and J ends, which lost 4 bases and 5 bases, there was a span of 19 bases. From germline, CDR1 is MGHRA and CDR2 YSYEKL. CDR3 residues: CASSRAGQFALDTQYF. CDR3 nucleotide sequence: TGCGCCAGCAGCCGCGCGGGACAGTTCGCTTTAGATACGCAGTATTTT.

The genes are TRBV29-1 and TRBJ1-1; D unresolved. Trimming shortened V by 7 bases and J by 0 bases, and 9 bases separated the two germline ends. CDR3 length: 12 residues. Germline CDR1 is SQVTM and CDR2 is ANQGSEA. CDR3 amino acids: CSGLFMNTEAFF. The CDR3 bases are TGCAGCGGTCTTTTCATGAACACTGAAGCTTTCTTT.

V usage is TRBV12-3 or TRBV12-4 and J usage is TRBJ1-2; D is unresolved. V lost 0 bases and J lost 8, with 16 bases in between. This CDR3 contains 15 residues. The DNA of the CDR3 is TGTGCCAGCAGTTTAGCGCGTTCAGCGGGATGGGGCTACACCTTC. Its translation is CASSLARSAGWGYTF.

There are a few counts of this clonotype. The rearrangement joins TRBV21-1 to TRBJ2-1; the DNA was not used to check the table's D call, TRBD2. TRBV21-1 is a listed pseudogene. The CDR3 length is 17 residues. This CDR3 reads CASSKGNVGTAKNEQFF. DNA for the CDR3: TGTGCCAGCAGCAAAGGAAACGTTGGGACTGCTAAAAATGAGCAGTTCTTC.

This clonotype occurred many times. The rearrangement joins TRBV12-3 or TRBV12-4 to TRBJ2-7; the D is unclear. Deletions cut 0 bases from V and 9 bases from J, with 12 bases between. This CDR3 has 13 residues. This CDR3 reads CASSLADIGGQYF. In DNA form, the CDR3 reads TGTGCCAGCAGTTTAGCCGATATCGGCGGGCAGTACTTC.

This clonotype was detected a few times. The chain joins TRBV5-5 to TRBJ2-1; 16 nucleotides align to TRBD2. The CDR3 loop spans 16 amino acids. Per germline, CDR1 SGHKS and CDR2 YYEKEE (reference sequence). Trimming at V came to 4 bases and at J to 8 bases, leaving 6 bases not matched to a gene. CDR3 in DNA: TGTGCCAGCAGCACTGGGACTAGCGGGGGGGCAGATGAGCAGTTCTTC. It encodes CASSTGTSGGADEQFF.

The chain joins TRBV7-2 to TRBJ2-5, with 9 bases aligning to TRBD1. Germline-derived CDR1 and CDR2 are SGHTA and FQGNSA. The CDR3 runs 16 residues. V lost 4 bases and J lost 4; bases outside the gene matches: 10. CDR3 nucleotides: TGTGCCAGCAGCTCCATAAGGACAGGGGTCCGAGAGACCCAGTACTTC. Translating gives CASSSIRTGVRETQYF.

The chain is built from TRBV9 and TRBJ2-5, with a weak D call TRBD1 (6 bases). The length of the CDR3 is 16 residues. CDR1 and CDR2 (germline): SGDLS, YYNGEE. The V gene lost 2 bases and the J gene lost 4 bases, with 18 bases spanning the gap. The CDR3 sequence: CASSVLGQGYRETQYF. The CDR3 DNA reads as TGTGCCAGCAGCGTGCTGGGGCAGGGGTATCGAGAGACCCAGTACTTC.

The gene calls are TRBV20-1 and TRBJ2-7; D is possibly TRBD2 (7 bases). The CDR3 contains 14 residues. The germline gives CDR1 DFQATT, CDR2 SNEGSKA (reference sequence). Between the trimmed V and J ends, which lost 0 bases and 2 bases, there was a span of 11 bases. DNA of the CDR3: TGCAGTGCTAGAGATACAGGGACTACCTACGAGCAGTACTTC. Residues: CSARDTGTTYEQYF.

This clonotype was detected only a few times. The V and J genes are TRBV12-3 or TRBV12-4 and TRBJ1-5; D remains ambiguous. This CDR3 has 13 residues. V was trimmed by 3 bases and J by 4 bases, leaving 7 bases between them. The DNA for the CDR3 is TGTGCCAGCAGTTTTGCCAGAAATCAGCCCCAGCATTTT. Its protein product is CASSFARNQPQHF.

The chain joins TRBV20-1 to TRBJ1-6; 7 nucleotides line up with TRBD1. Germline loops: CDR1 DFQATT, CDR2 SNEGSKA (reference sequence). V gave up 5 bases and J gave up 7 bases; unmatched junction bases: 8. The CDR3 spans 14 residues. This CDR3 is CSAYPGGWNSPLHF. In DNA, the CDR3 is TGCAGTGCTTACCCAGGGGGGTGGAATTCACCCCTCCACTTT.

This chain links TRBV5-5 with TRBJ2-7; possible D gene TRBD2, 6 bases. CDR3 length: 12 residues. V gave up 1 base and J gave up 7 bases, with 9 bases separating them. CDR1 and CDR2 from the germline V gene are SGHKS and YYEKEE (reference sequence). The CDR3 nucleotides read TGTGCCAGCAGCTTGCCCCGGGGGGAGCAGTACTTC. Translated, it gives CASSLPRGEQYF.

This clonotype was counted only a few times. This sequence joins TRBV4-1 and TRBJ2-1, with 9 bases fitting TRBD1. The CDR3 extends over 14 amino acids. The ends lost 6 bases at V and 8 bases at J; junction bases unmatched: 8. Looked up from germline, CDR1 is MGHRA and CDR2 is YSYEKL. This CDR3 is CASSREQGAYEQFF. CDR3 DNA sequence: TGCGCCAGCAGTCGGGAACAGGGGGCCTATGAGCAGTTCTTC.